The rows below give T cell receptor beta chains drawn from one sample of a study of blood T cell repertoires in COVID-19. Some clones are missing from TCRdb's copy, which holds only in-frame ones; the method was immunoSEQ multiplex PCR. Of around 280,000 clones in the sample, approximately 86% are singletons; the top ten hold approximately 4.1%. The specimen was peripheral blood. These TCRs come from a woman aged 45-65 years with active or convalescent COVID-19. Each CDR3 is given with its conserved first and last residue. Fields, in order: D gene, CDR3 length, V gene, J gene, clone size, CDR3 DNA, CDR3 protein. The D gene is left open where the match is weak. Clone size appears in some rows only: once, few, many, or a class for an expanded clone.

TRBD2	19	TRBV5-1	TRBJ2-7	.	TGCGCCAGCAGCTTGGACCCCCCCTGGCTAGCGGGAGGGGGAGGCGAGCAGTACTTC	CASSLDPPWLAGGGGEQYF
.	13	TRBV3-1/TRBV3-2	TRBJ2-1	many	TGTGCCAGCAGCCAAACAGGGACCAATGAGCAGTTCTTC	CASSQTGTNEQFF
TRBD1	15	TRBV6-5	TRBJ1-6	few	TGTGCCAGCAGAGCGACAGGGGGGGGGAATTCACCCCTCCACTTT	CASRATGGGNSPLHF
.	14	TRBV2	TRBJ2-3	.	TGTGCCAGCCCCTTTGGGCCCGACGGAGATACGCAGTATTTT	CASPFGPDGDTQYF
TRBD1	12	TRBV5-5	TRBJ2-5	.	TGTGCCAGCAGCTTTGGACAGGGGACCCAGTACTTC	CASSFGQGTQYF
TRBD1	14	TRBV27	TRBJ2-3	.	TGTGCCAGCAGTATCGACAGGGCTACAGATACGCAGTATTTT	CASSIDRATDTQYF
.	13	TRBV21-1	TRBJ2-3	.	TGTGCCGCCAACCACCGGGGCACAGATACGCAGTATTTT	CAANHRGTDTQYF
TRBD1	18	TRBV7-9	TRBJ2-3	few	TGTGCCAGCAGCTTAAGGGCAGGGGGCTTCGTAAGGACAGATACGCAGTATTTT	CASSLRAGGFVRTDTQYF
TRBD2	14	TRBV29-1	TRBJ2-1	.	TGCAGCGTTCCCGGGACTAGCGGGAGAAATGAGCAGTTCTTC	CSVPGTSGRNEQFF
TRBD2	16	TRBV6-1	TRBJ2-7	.	TGTGCCAGCAGTGCGGCGGGGAGACTAGCCGTCCCCGAGCAGTACTTC	CASSAAGRLAVPEQYF
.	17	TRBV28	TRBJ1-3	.	TGTGCCAGCAGTTCCAATCCCGGTGGTCGAACTGGAAACACCATATATTTT	CASSSNPGGRTGNTIYF
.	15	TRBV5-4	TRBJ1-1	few	TGTGCCAGCAGCTTGACGAGCAGGGGAAACACTGAAGCTTTCTTT	CASSLTSRGNTEAFF
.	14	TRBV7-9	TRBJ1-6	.	TGTGCCGGGCAGGGCGGAACCTATAATTCACCCCTCCACTTT	CAGQGGTYNSPLHF
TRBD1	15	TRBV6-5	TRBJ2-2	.	TGTGCCAGCAGTCCCGGACAGGCAAACACCGGGGAGCTGTTTTTT	CASSPGQANTGELFF
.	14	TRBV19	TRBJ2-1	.	TGTGCCAGTAGTATAGTAAACCGAGAGAATGAGCAGTTCTTC	CASSIVNRENEQFF
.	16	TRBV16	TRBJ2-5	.	TGTGCCAGCAGCCAAGGTCTAATCGGTAGCCGGGAGACCCAGTACTTC	CASSQGLIGSRETQYF
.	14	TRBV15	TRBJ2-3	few	TGTGCCACCAGCAGGGGCCATAGCACAGATACGCAGTATTTT	CATSRGHSTDTQYF